Presented here are 18 T cell receptor beta chains from one specimen sequenced in a study of blood T cell repertoires in COVID-19. Data came from immunoSEQ multiplex PCR; TCRdb stores just in-frame clones and leaves some out. The sample has about 140,000 clones, less than 85% seen once. The specimen sequenced was peripheral blood. The receptor source for this set is a woman aged 80 or over in a cohort sampled during active or convalescent COVID-19.

This sequence joins TRBV15 and TRBJ2-3, with D tentatively TRBD2 (6 bases). V lost 1 base, J lost 1 base, and 9 bases lay in between. CDR3 length: 15 amino acids. Germline assignment: CDR1 LNHNV and CDR2 YYDKDF (reference sequence). CDR3 amino acids: CATSRGRGGTDTQYF. CDR3 in DNA: TGTGCCACCAGCAGAGGCCGCGGGGGCACAGATACGCAGTATTTT.

This sequence joins TRBV2 and TRBJ1-5, with 9 bases matching TRBD1. V was pared by 5 bases and J by 4 bases, with 3 bases of the junction left unmatched. The CDR3 has 14 amino acids. Germline CDR1 is SNHLY and CDR2 is FYNNEI. The CDR3 DNA is TGTGCCAGCAGTCGTGGACAGGGGAATCAGCCCCAGCATTTT. Encoded protein: CASSRGQGNQPQHF.

About this clone itself: The conserved phenylalanine or tryptophan normally closing the CDR3 is absent here, so this likely arose from a read error. The chain is built from TRBV2 and TRBJ2-7; 8 bases are shared with TRBD2. Trimming cost V 6 bases and J 6 bases; bases outside gene matches: 10. CDR1 is SNHLY and CDR2 is FYNNEI in the germline V gene. This CDR3 is 14 amino acids long. CDR3 protein: CASRPSGGASEQYL. The CDR3 bases are TGTGCCAGCAGACCTTCCGGGGGGGCCAGCGAGCAGTACCTC.

The chain has TRBV7-3 and TRBJ2-1; 9 nucleotides agree with TRBD1. V trimming: 5 bases; J trimming: 1 base; junction bases outside the gene matches: 12. This CDR3 is built from 18 residues. CDR1 and CDR2 from the germline V gene are SGHTA and FQGTGA. CDR3 protein: CASSLLIVDRGSYNEQFF. CDR3 DNA: TGTGCCAGCAGCCTCCTGATTGTTGACAGGGGGTCCTACAATGAGCAGTTCTTC. Combining the CDR3 with reference TRBV7-3 and TRBJ2-1 gives the whole variable domain GAGVSQTPSNKVTEKGKYVELRCDPISGHTALYWYRQSLGQGPEFLIYFQGTGAADDSGLPNDRFFAVRPEGSVSTLKIQRTERGDSAVYLCASSLLIVDRGSYNEQFFGPGTRLTVL.

The V gene is TRBV29-1, the J gene TRBJ2-7, with a possible D match to TRBD2 (5 bases). The CDR3 runs 12 residues. V lost 4 bases and J lost 3, with 10 bases in between. In germline, CDR1 is SQVTM, CDR2 ANQGSEA. The CDR3 bases are TGCAGCGTTGGAGGGTTTGGCTACGAGCAGTACTTC. The encoded protein is CSVGGFGYEQYF.

J is TRBJ2-1 and V is TRBV28; 9 bases are shared with TRBD2. The CDR3 consists of 15 residues. CDR1 and CDR2 (germline): MDHEN, SYDVKM. V was pared by 5 bases and J by 3 bases, with 5 bases of the junction left unmatched. The CDR3 DNA reads as TGTGCCAGCAGTACTCCAGCGGGGGGCTACAATGAGCAGTTCTTC. Amino acids: CASSTPAGGYNEQFF.

This clone was counted once. The CDR3 sequence is CASSAEGGTEAFF. CDR3 sequence (DNA): TGTGCCAGCAGTGCCGAGGGTGGTACTGAAGCTTTCTTT. The V and J genes are TRBV6-4 and TRBJ1-1, with D uncertain. V lost 4 bases, J lost 5 bases, and 11 bases lay in between. Germline V gene data show CDR1 as MRHNA and CDR2 as SNTAGT. The CDR3 sequence is 13 residues long.

V and J are TRBV14 and TRBJ2-1; TRBD2 matches 9 bases. This CDR3 contains 13 residues. CDR1 and CDR2 from the germline V gene are SGHDN and FVKESK. Trimming removed 4 bases from V and 13 bases from J; junction bases left unmatched: 8. CDR3 protein: CASSLPSGAFQFF. The CDR3 DNA reads as TGTGCCAGCAGCCTCCCTAGCGGGGCATTCCAGTTCTTC.

This clone was seen a handful of times. V and J are TRBV4-1 and TRBJ1-1, with 8 bases fitting TRBD1. The germline CDR1 and CDR2 sequences are MGHRA and YSYEKL. J lost 5 bases, V lost 0 bases, and 8 bases had no gene match. The CDR3 is 16 amino acids. CDR3 sequence: CASSQDRSRGLTEAFF. CDR3 nucleotides: TGCGCCAGCAGCCAAGATAGGTCCAGGGGGCTTACTGAAGCTTTCTTT.

This clone has only one observation. The chain joins TRBV12-2 to TRBJ2-7; the table calls TRBD2, which could not be checked here. TRBV12-2 is a recognized pseudogene. The CDR3 spans 16 residues. The CDR3 sequence: CASRLGARAGHYEQYF. CDR3 bases: TGTGCAAGTCGCCTCGGAGCTCGGGCGGGGCACTACGAGCAGTACTTC.

The gene calls are TRBV7-9 and TRBJ2-7, with 8 positions matching TRBD1. This CDR3 region has 16 residues. The V and J ends lost 5 bases and 6 bases, in that order; junction bases with no gene match: 15. The germline gives CDR1 SEHNR, CDR2 FQNEAQ (reference sequence). The CDR3 here is CASSDDKRTGTAEQYF. The CDR3 nucleotides are TGTGCCAGCAGCGACGACAAAAGGACAGGGACGGCCGAGCAGTACTTC.

The chain has TRBV5-1 and TRBJ1-6; D unresolved. Trimming shortened V by 4 bases and J by 9 bases, and 17 bases separated the two germline ends. The germline gives CDR1 SGHRS, CDR2 YFSETQ. This CDR3 is built from 15 residues. This CDR3 reads CASSPSSVSGSPLHF. CDR3 coding DNA: TGCGCCAGCAGCCCGTCCTCGGTAAGCGGTTCACCCCTCCACTTT.

The chain carries TRBV4-1 and TRBJ2-4, with TRBD1 matching over 7 bases. The germline V gene encodes CDR1 MGHRA and CDR2 YSYEKL. V was pared by 4 bases and J by 0 bases, with 9 bases of the junction left unmatched. The CDR3 is 17 amino acids. CDR3 loop: CASSPGQSQLAKNIQYF. The DNA for the CDR3 is TGCGCCAGCAGCCCGGGACAGTCCCAACTAGCCAAAAACATTCAGTACTTC.

The chain is built from TRBV2 and TRBJ2-7, with D possibly being TRBD1 (5 bases). CDR1 is SNHLY and CDR2 is FYNNEI in the germline V gene. The CDR3 is 14 amino acids. Trimming cost V 7 bases and J 0 bases, with 13 bases left between them. This CDR3 reads CASIPARASYEQYF. The DNA of the CDR3 is TGTGCCAGCATCCCCGCCAGGGCCTCCTACGAGCAGTACTTC.

The chain carries TRBV7-9 and TRBJ2-7; 11 positions agree with TRBD2. Germline V gene lookup returns CDR1 SEHNR and CDR2 FQNEAQ (reference sequence). The CDR3 is made up of 15 amino acids. J lost 1 base, V lost 5 bases, and 4 bases had no gene match. CDR3 amino acids: CASSTTSGDSYEQYV. CDR3 DNA sequence: TGTGCCAGCAGCACGACTAGCGGGGATTCCTACGAGCAGTACGTC.

Remarks on this clone: Other DNA sequences in the same sample also yield this CDR3. The chain joins TRBV5-1 to TRBJ1-3; D is uncertain. The CDR3 is made up of 13 amino acids. Germline CDR1 reads SGHRS; CDR2 reads YFSETQ. V was trimmed by 4 bases and J by 0 bases, leaving 5 bases between them. CDR3 bases: TGCGCCAGCAGCCCTAGCTCTGGAAACACCATATATTTT. It translates to CASSPSSGNTIYF. The full variable domain, with the rest looked up from reference TRBV5-1 and TRBJ1-3, is KAGVTQTPRYLIKTRGQQVTLSCSPISGHRSVSWYQQTPGQGLQFLFEYFSETQRNKGNFPGRFSGRQFSNSRSEMNVSTLELGDSALYLCASSPSSGNTIYFGEGSWLTVV.

This sequence joins TRBV11-1 and TRBJ1-1, with TRBD1 matching over 7 bases. The CDR3 consists of 16 residues. The germline CDR1 and CDR2 sequences are SGHAT and FQDESV (reference sequence). J was trimmed by 1 base and V by 3 bases; bases with no gene match: 8. The CDR3 coding sequence is TGTGCCAGCAGCTTCGGGAGCAGGGGGAAGAACACTGAAGCTTTCTTT. Translation gives CASSFGSRGKNTEAFF.

A single count supports this clone. The chain employs TRBV7-3 and TRBJ2-3; 11 nucleotides match TRBD2. CDR1 and CDR2 from the germline V gene are SGHTA and FQGTGA. The J segment lost 1 base and the V segment lost 5 bases, leaving 14 bases of the junction unmatched. CDR3 length: 19 amino acids. The CDR3 region is CASSPPLAGGPEGTDTQYF. Here the CDR3 DNA reads TGTGCCAGCAGCCCCCCCCTAGCGGGGGGCCCTGAGGGCACAGATACGCAGTATTTT.